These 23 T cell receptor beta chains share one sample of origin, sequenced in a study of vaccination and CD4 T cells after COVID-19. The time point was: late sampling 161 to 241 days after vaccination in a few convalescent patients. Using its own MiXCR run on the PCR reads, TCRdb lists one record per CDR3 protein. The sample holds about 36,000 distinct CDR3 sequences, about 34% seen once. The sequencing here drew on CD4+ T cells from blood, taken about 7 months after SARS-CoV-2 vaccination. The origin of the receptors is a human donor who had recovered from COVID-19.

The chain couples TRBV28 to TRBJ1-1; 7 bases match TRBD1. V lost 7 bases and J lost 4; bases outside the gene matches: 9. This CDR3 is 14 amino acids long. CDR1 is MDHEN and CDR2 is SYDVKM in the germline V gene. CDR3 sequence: CASNTQGGFTEAFF. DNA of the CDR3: TGTGCCAGCAACACGCAGGGGGGCTTCACTGAAGCTTTCTTT.

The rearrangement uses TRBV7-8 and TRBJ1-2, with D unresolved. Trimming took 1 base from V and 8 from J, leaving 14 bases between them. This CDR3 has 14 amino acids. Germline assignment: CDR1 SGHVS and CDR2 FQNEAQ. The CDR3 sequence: CASSLVGKAEGYTF. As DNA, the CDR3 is TGTGCCAGCAGCTTAGTCGGGAAGGCAGAGGGCTACACCTTC.

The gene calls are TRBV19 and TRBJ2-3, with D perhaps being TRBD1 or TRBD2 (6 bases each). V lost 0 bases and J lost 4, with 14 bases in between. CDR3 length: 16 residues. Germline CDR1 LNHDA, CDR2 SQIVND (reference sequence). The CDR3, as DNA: TGTGCCAGTAGTATAGACACAGGGAGGTCTTCAGATACGCAGTATTTT. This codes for CASSIDTGRSSDTQYF.

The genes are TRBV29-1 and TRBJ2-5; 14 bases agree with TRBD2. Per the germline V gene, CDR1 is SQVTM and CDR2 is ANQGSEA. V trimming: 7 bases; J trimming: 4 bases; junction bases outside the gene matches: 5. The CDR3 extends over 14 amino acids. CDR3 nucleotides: TGCAGCGGTGCTGGGACTAGCGGGAGAGAGACCCAGTACTTC. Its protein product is CSGAGTSGRETQYF.

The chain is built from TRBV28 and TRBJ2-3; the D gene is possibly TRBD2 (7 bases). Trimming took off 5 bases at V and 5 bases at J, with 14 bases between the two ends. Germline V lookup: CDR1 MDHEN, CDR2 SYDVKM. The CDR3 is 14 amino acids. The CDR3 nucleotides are TGTGCCAGCAGTGGGAGGGGGAGGGGAGATACGCAGTATTTT. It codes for CASSGRGRGDTQYF.

CDR3 amino acids: CASTMTGTEAFF. For the CDR3, the DNA is TGTGCCAGCACCATGACAGGGACTGAAGCTTTCTTT. The J gene is TRBJ1-1, the V gene TRBV6-1; 7 nucleotides line up with TRBD1. V dropped 7 bases and J dropped 5; count of bases not matched to a gene: 4. CDR1 is MNHNS, CDR2 SASEGT, per germline. There are 12 residues in the CDR3.

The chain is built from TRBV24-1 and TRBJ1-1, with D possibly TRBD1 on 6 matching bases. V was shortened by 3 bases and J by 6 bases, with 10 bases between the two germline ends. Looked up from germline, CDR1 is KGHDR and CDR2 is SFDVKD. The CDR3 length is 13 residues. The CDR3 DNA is TGTGCCACCAGTGATACTAGGACAGCTGAAGCTTTCTTT. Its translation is CATSDTRTAEAFF.

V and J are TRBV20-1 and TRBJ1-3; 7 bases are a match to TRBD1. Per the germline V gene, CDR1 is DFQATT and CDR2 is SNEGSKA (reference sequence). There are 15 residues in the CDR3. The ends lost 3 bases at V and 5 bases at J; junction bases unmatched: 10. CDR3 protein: CSARTGRLFRNTIYF. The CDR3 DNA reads TGCAGTGCTAGGACAGGGCGGCTATTTAGAAACACCATATATTTT.

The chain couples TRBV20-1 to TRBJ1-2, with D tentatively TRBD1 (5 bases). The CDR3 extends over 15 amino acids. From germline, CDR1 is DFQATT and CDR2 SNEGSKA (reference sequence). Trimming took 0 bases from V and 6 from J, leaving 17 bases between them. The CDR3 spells CSARDRMRGFDGYTF. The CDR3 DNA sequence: TGCAGTGCTAGAGATCGAATGAGGGGCTTCGATGGCTACACCTTC.

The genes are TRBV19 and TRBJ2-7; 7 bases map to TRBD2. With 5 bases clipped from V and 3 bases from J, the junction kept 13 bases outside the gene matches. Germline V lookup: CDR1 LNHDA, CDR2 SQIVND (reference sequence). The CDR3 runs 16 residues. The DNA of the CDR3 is TGTGCCAGTAGTTCGAGCGGGGTGGCCGGGATCTACGAGCAGTACTTC. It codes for CASSSSGVAGIYEQYF.

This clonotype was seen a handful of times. In nucleotides, the CDR3 is TGCAGTGCTAGAGATAGCACCGGCGGAAACACCATATATTTT. Protein product: CSARDSTGGNTIYF. The chain links TRBV20-1 to TRBJ1-3; unclear D gene. Germline assignment: CDR1 DFQATT and CDR2 SNEGSKA (reference sequence). This CDR3 is 14 amino acids long. The ends were cut back, 0 bases at V and 4 bases at J, with 10 bases in the middle.

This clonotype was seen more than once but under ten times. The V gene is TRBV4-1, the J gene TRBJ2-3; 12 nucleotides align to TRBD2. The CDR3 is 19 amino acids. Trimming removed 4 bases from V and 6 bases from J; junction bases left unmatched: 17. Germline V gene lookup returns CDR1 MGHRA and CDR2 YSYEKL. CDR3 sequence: CASSLGWLRSSGRGDTQYF. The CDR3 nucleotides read TGCGCCAGCAGCCTGGGATGGTTGAGGTCTAGCGGGAGGGGGGATACGCAGTATTTT.

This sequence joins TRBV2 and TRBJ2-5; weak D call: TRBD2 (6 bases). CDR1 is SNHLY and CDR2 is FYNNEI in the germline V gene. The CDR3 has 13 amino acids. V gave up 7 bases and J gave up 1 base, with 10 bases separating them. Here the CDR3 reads CASTGGAQETQYF. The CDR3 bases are TGTGCCAGCACCGGAGGGGCCCAAGAGACCCAGTACTTC.

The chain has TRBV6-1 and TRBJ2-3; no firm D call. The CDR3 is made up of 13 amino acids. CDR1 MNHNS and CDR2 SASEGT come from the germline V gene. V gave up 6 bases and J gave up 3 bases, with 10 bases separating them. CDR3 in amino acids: CASRTPTTDTQYF. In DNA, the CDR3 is TGTGCCAGCAGAACCCCTACTACAGATACGCAGTATTTT.

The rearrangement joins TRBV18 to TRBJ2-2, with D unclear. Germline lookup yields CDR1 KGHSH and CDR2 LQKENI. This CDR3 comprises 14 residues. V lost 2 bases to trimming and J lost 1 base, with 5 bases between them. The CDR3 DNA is TGTGCCAGCTCACCATCCGGGAACACCGGGGAGCTGTTTTTT. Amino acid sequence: CASSPSGNTGELFF.

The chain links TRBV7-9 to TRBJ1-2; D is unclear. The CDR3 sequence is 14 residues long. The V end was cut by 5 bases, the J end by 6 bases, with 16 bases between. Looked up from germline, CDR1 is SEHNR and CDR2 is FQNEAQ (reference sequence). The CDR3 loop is CASSHLLASDGYTF. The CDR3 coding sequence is TGTGCCAGCAGCCACCTCTTGGCAAGTGATGGCTACACCTTC.

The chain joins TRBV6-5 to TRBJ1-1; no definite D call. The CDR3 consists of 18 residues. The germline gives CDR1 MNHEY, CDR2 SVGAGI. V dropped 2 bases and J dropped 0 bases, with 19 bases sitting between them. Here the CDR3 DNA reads TGTGCCAGCAGTTACGCATCCCCGACATCCCTGGTGAACACTGAAGCTTTCTTT. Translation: CASSYASPTSLVNTEAFF.

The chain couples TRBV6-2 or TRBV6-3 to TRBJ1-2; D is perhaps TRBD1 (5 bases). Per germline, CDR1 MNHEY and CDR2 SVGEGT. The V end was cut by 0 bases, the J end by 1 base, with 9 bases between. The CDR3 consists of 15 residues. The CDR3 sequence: CASSYSTDLNYGYTF. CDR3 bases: TGTGCCAGCAGTTACTCGACAGATCTTAACTATGGCTACACCTTC.

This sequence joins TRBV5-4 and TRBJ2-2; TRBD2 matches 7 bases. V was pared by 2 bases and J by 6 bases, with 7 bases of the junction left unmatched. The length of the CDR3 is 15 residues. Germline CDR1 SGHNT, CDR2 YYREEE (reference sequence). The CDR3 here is CASSFRSGRAGELFF. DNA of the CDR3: TGTGCCAGCAGCTTTCGGTCAGGGAGGGCCGGGGAGCTGTTTTTT.

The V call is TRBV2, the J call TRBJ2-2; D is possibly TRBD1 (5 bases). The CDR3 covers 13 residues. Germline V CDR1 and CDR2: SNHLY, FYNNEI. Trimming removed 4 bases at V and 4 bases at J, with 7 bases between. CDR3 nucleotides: TGTGCCAGCAGTGTCGACAGCACCGGGGAGCTGTTTTTT. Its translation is CASSVDSTGELFF.

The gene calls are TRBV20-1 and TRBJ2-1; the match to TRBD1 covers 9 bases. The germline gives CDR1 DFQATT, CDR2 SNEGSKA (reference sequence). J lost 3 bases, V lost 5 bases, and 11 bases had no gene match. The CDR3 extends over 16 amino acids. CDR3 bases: TGCAGTGCTCGGGACGCCGGGACAGGGAACTACAATGAGCAGTTCTTC. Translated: CSARDAGTGNYNEQFF.

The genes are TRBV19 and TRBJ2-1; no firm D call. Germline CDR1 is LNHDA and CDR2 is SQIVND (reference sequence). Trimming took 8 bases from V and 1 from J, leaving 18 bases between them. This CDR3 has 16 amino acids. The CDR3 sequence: CASCTRGTRSYNEQFF. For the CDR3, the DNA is TGTGCCAGTTGCACAAGAGGAACCCGATCCTACAATGAGCAGTTCTTC.

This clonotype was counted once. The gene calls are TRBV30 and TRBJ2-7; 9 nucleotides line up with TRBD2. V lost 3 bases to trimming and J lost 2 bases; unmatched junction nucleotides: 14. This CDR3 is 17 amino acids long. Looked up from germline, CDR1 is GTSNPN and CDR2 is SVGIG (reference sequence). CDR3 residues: CAWSPPPRLAVTYEQYF. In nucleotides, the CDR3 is TGTGCCTGGAGCCCACCCCCAAGACTAGCGGTGACCTACGAGCAGTACTTC.